This is a list of T cell receptor beta chains from one sample in a study of T cell responses to AZD1222 COVID-19 vaccine. The protocol was immunoSEQ multiplex PCR, while the TCRdb copy is restricted to in-frame clones and leaves out a portion. The sample yields 110,000 to 150,000 clones, roughly 89% seen once. The sequencing used peripheral blood, collected on day 0 of AZD1222 vaccination. Receptor source: an adult in good health. Each CDR3 is given with its conserved first and last residue. A D gene is named only where the DNA matches it firmly. Size tells how often a clone was seen (once, few, many) or the class of an expanded clone, and some rows leave it out.

clone size: -; V gene: TRBV19; J gene: TRBJ2-4; D gene: -; CDR3 DNA: TGTGCCAGTAGTTTCCACCTAAGGGAGTGGGCCAAAAACATTCAGTACTTC; CDR3 protein: CASSFHLREWAKNIQYF
clone size: many; V gene: TRBV10-1; J gene: TRBJ1-4; D gene: TRBD1; CDR3 DNA: TGCGCCAGCAGTTTCGAGGGGGCCGAGTATGAAAAACTGTTTTTT; CDR3 protein: CASSFEGAEYEKLFF
clone size: -; V gene: TRBV5-1; J gene: TRBJ1-1; D gene: -; CDR3 DNA: TGCGCCAGCAGTCTGTACGCAGGGGTTGGGACTGAAGCTTTCTTT; CDR3 protein: CASSLYAGVGTEAFF
clone size: -; V gene: TRBV5-5; J gene: TRBJ1-5; D gene: -; CDR3 DNA: TGTGCCAGCAGCCCCCTTGTTGGAGGGAGCAATCAGCCCCAGCATTTT; CDR3 protein: CASSPLVGGSNQPQHF
clone size: once; V gene: TRBV18; J gene: TRBJ1-2; D gene: -; CDR3 DNA: TGTGCCAGCTCACCTACCGGTCGGGGGTCTGGAGGCTACACCTTC; CDR3 protein: CASSPTGRGSGGYTF
clone size: once; V gene: TRBV6-5; J gene: TRBJ2-1; D gene: -; CDR3 DNA: TGTGCCAGCAGTTACTCTGGCAATGAGCAGTTCTTC; CDR3 protein: CASSYSGNEQFF
clone size: few; V gene: TRBV7-2; J gene: TRBJ2-7; D gene: -; CDR3 DNA: TGTGCCAGCAGCTTATCCAGGTACGAGCAGTACTTC; CDR3 protein: CASSLSRYEQYF
clone size: -; V gene: TRBV5-5; J gene: TRBJ2-7; D gene: TRBD1; CDR3 DNA: TGTGCCAGCAGCTTGGGCGGGACAGGTTACTACGAGCAGTACTTC; CDR3 protein: CASSLGGTGYYEQYF
clone size: few; V gene: TRBV5-1; J gene: TRBJ1-3; D gene: -; CDR3 DNA: TGCGCCTCATCTACAGGATTCTCTGGAAACACCATATATTTT; CDR3 protein: CASSTGFSGNTIYF
clone size: -; V gene: TRBV19; J gene: TRBJ1-2; D gene: -; CDR3 DNA: TGTGCCAGTAGTATTAAGGGACAACCTAACTATGGCTACACCTTC; CDR3 protein: CASSIKGQPNYGYTF
clone size: -; V gene: TRBV5-6; J gene: TRBJ1-1; D gene: -; CDR3 DNA: TGTGCCAGCAGCTACGCAGGGTTTTTGAACACTGAAGCTTTCTTT; CDR3 protein: CASSYAGFLNTEAFF
clone size: -; V gene: TRBV2; J gene: TRBJ1-4; D gene: TRBD1; CDR3 DNA: TGTGCCAGCTACAGAGGGCGGGCGACAGGGTATGAAAAACTGTTTTTT; CDR3 protein: CASYRGRATGYEKLFF
clone size: -; V gene: TRBV19; J gene: TRBJ2-5; D gene: TRBD2; CDR3 DNA: TGTGCCAGTTCTAGCGGGTCTTCAGGTACCCAGTACTTC; CDR3 protein: CASSSGSSGTQYF
clone size: -; V gene: TRBV2; J gene: TRBJ1-2; D gene: -; CDR3 DNA: TGTGCCAGCAGTCGGGACATTCAAGGGGGCTACACCTTC; CDR3 protein: CASSRDIQGGYTF
clone size: -; V gene: TRBV28; J gene: TRBJ1-3; D gene: -; CDR3 DNA: TGTGCCAGCAGTTTAATAGACTCGTACTCTGGAAACACCATATATTTT; CDR3 protein: CASSLIDSYSGNTIYF
clone size: -; V gene: TRBV4-2; J gene: TRBJ2-5; D gene: -; CDR3 DNA: TGTGCCAGCAGCCAAGGGGGGGGGCCAGAGACCCAGTACTTC; CDR3 protein: CASSQGGGPETQYF
clone size: -; V gene: TRBV4-1; J gene: TRBJ1-1; D gene: -; CDR3 DNA: TGCGCCAGCAGCCAAGCAGGGAGAGGCACTGAAGCTTTCTTT; CDR3 protein: CASSQAGRGTEAFF